This T cell receptor (beta chain) was sequenced during a study of T cells in Graves' hyperthyroidism and ophthalmopathy. CDR3 length: 15 residues. CDR1 is SGHNT, CDR2 YENEEA, per germline. Trimming cost V 2 bases and J 4 bases, with 11 bases left between them. Exclusion criteria comprised uncontrolled infection, other autoimmune disease, pregnancy or lactation. RNA transcripts gave rise to amplified TCR beta CDR3 regions. Using the HTBI primer set, a first-round RT-PCR was run on the TCR CDR3. TCRdb reprocessed the multiplex PCR reads with MiXCR, giving one entry per CDR3 protein. The sample contains about 640,000 distinct CDR3 sequences, approximately 15% of which appear only once.

The sequencing input was blood. This clonotype originated in a woman between 45 and 65 years old with Graves' ophthalmopathy. The chain carries TRBV11-3 and TRBJ2-2; weak D call: TRBD2 (7 bases). CDR3 nucleotides: TGTGCCAGCAGCTTACGGGGGGCCAGCACCGGGGAGCTGTTTTTT. It translates to CASSLRGASTGELFF.